Sequencing of this TCR beta chain was carried out in a study of naive and memory T cell subsets. Study results and caveats: Clonotypes are single alpha or beta chains, not paired receptors. Activation and differentiation may alter RNA-based TCR counts. Naive and memory subsets had different power law exponents for TCR abundance.

For this clonotype: Its cognate antigen is unknown.

The beta constant-region primer was an equimolar mix of two oligonucleotides covering TRBC1 and TRBC2. Four rounds of PCR amplified the ligated cDNA using nested alpha and beta constant-region primers plus SP2. An oligonucleotide with the SP2 primer and a 12-nucleotide UMI was ligated to the cDNA 3' end. TCRdb re-analysed the UMI-ligation and nested PCR reads in MiXCR, keeping a single row per CDR3 protein. The table includes about 120,000 distinct CDR3 sequences, 35% to 40% detected once. The CDR3 has 14 residues. CDR1 is MDHEN, CDR2 SYDVKM, per germline. Trimming cost V 5 bases and J 13 bases; bases outside gene matches: 14.

V and J are TRBV28 and TRBJ2-5, with 9 bases matching TRBD2. Sequenced material: central memory CD4+ T cells from blood. This receptor was identified in a human donor in good health. CDR3 region: CASSRGGLARGWYF. Here the CDR3 DNA reads TGTGCCAGCAGTAGGGGGGGACTAGCAAGGGGCTGGTACTTC.